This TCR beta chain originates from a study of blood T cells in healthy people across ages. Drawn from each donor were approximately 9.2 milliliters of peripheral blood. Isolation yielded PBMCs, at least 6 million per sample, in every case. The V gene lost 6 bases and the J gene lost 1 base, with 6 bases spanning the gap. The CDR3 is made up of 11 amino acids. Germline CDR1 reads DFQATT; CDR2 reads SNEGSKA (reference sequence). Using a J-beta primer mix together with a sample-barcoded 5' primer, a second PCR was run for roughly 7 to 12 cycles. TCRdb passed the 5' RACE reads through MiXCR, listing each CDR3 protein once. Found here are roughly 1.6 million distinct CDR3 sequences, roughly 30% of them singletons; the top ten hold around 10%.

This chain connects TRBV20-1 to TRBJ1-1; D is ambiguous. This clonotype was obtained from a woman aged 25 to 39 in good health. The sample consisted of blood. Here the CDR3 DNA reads TGCAGTGCGATATGGAACACTGAAGCTTTCTTT. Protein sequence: CSAIWNTEAFF.